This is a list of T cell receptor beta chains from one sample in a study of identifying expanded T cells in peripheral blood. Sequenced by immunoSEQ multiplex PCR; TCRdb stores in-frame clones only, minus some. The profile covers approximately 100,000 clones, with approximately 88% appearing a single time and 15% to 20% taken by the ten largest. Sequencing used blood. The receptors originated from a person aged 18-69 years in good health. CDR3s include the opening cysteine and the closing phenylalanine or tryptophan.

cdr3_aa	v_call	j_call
CASSLAAPTVYGYTF	TRBV7-9	TRBJ1-2
CASSEFPGTDTQYF	TRBV6-1	TRBJ2-3
CASAITPGNTIYF	TRBV7-2	TRBJ1-3
CASSLELAADTQYF	TRBV11-2	TRBJ2-3
CASSFVYTPYNEQFF	TRBV7-2	TRBJ2-1
CAISTDITYEQYF	TRBV10-3	TRBJ2-7
CASRVGTAPLHF	TRBV2	TRBJ1-6
CASSFLWGTGELFF	TRBV7-9	TRBJ2-2
CAWSAGTGYGYTF	TRBV30	TRBJ1-2
CASKRGASLSTDTQYF	TRBV28	TRBJ2-3
CASSEGALYYEQYF	TRBV5-1	TRBJ2-7
CASSYELARNEQFF	TRBV6-5	TRBJ2-1
CASSYSIDRGTEAFF	TRBV6-6	TRBJ1-1
CASSTGTGDTGELFF	TRBV19	TRBJ2-2
CASSLRTRSYEQYF	TRBV7-8	TRBJ2-7
CASSRSGGMGTDTQYF	TRBV16	TRBJ2-3